These T cell receptor beta chains were read from a single sample in a study of early T cells in non-severe SARS-CoV-2 infection. TCRdb independently ran MiXCR on the 5' RACE reads; one entry per CDR3 protein. Of tens of thousands of distinct CDR3 sequences in the sample, under 8% were seen once. What was sequenced was whole blood. These receptors were collected from an adult who was a healthcare worker with PCR-confirmed SARS-CoV-2 infection or an uninfected control (not recorded which). Each CDR3 is given with its conserved first and last residue.

TRBV20-1	TRBJ2-5	CSAPRAGAGRETQYF
TRBV20-1	TRBJ2-1	CSARLTSGRAGDEQFF
TRBV20-1	TRBJ2-1	CSARVKTSGSVEQFF
TRBV30	TRBJ2-1	CAWSRSSYNEQFF
TRBV20-1	TRBJ2-3	CSALAGGGDTQYF
TRBV7-2	TRBJ1-3	CASSLRDMAENTIYF
TRBV18	TRBJ2-5	CASSPPSGATQETQYF
TRBV4-3	TRBJ2-7	CASSQDWGFPVYEQYF
TRBV6-5	TRBJ2-1	CASSYQRGTGKNNEQFF
TRBV12-3/TRBV12-4	TRBJ1-2	CASSQTPTGSKGYTF
TRBV18	TRBJ2-1	CASSPPAGLAGREQFF
TRBV4-3	TRBJ2-3	CASSPWTSGTDTQYF
TRBV20-1	TRBJ2-1	CSARDLAVSTSYNEQFF
TRBV27	TRBJ2-3	CASSLWGRMVDTQYF
TRBV15	TRBJ2-7	CATSRDNGVAYEQYF
TRBV6-1	TRBJ1-2	CASPGTGDGYTF
TRBV6-6	TRBJ2-7	CASSSLGLPHEQYF
TRBV10-2	TRBJ2-7	CASSESFAQYF
TRBV27	TRBJ2-7	CASSSRQGLIYEQYF
TRBV12-3/TRBV12-4	TRBJ2-7	CASSLERGLEQYF
TRBV11-2	TRBJ2-1	CASSFDLSYNEQFF
TRBV5-1	TRBJ1-1	CASSTQGGEAFF
TRBV28	TRBJ2-3	CASSFILRGSQDTQYF
TRBV27	TRBJ2-1	CASSDDEQFF
TRBV16	TRBJ2-7	CASSQDTRSEQYF
TRBV7-9	TRBJ2-3	CASSLVSTDTQYF
TRBV2	TRBJ2-7	CASSDRGFYEQYF
TRBV4-1	TRBJ1-4	CASSLPAGGDEKLFF
TRBV27	TRBJ1-6	CASSLSRANSPLHF
TRBV7-2	TRBJ2-6	CASSPPGANVLTF
TRBV20-1	TRBJ2-1	CSALPRQGKHYNEQFF
TRBV29-1	TRBJ2-1	CSVTGGTDNEQFF
TRBV2	TRBJ2-2	CASSDLAGGPGELFF
TRBV6-4	TRBJ2-3	CASSLGPEATDTQYF
TRBV20-1	TRBJ1-5	CSARVRTSSGPQHF
TRBV10-2	TRBJ1-1	CASPRHRNTEAFF
TRBV2	TRBJ2-1	CASRAYTAVNNEQFF
TRBV6-1	TRBJ2-3	CASKEAGAGDTQYF
TRBV27	TRBJ2-6	CASSLPPRSGANVLTF
TRBV28	TRBJ2-1	CASHRDRGKSSYNEQFF